This section outlines one T cell receptor beta chain sequence together with its context. What it binds is unknown. Survey level was the resolution at which the v3.0 immunoSEQ assay ran. The study targeted roughly 35,000-50,000 T-cell genomes per sample in sequencing. The assay was immunoSEQ multiplex PCR, and TCRdb's table has in-frame clones only and misses some. The repertoire consists of over 30,000 clones, with about 90% occurring once and the leading ten covering approximately 12%. Deletions cut 6 bases from V and 0 bases from J, with 9 bases between. CDR1 MDHEN and CDR2 SYDVKM come from the germline V gene. The CDR3 has 13 residues. The data belong to a study of long-term antiretroviral therapy in people with HIV. Whole-study findings and limits: ART-treated samples gained diversity yet remained below transplant donor controls.

All donors provided no fewer than one pre-ART and no fewer than two post-ART PBMC samples. Without exception, participants with HIV were treated in the United States. This chain uses TRBV28 with TRBJ2-7; D not resolved. The sequences come from unsorted PBMCs, collected 1.1 years after starting antiretroviral therapy. The sequence was obtained from a man between 18 and 35 years old with HIV. CDR3 region: CASRGTDSYEQYF. For the CDR3, the DNA is TGTGCCAGCAGAGGAACGGACTCCTACGAGCAGTACTTC.